The source of this TCR beta chain is a study of OX40 agonist ivuxolimab in advanced cancers. There are 15 residues in the CDR3. The germline CDR1 and CDR2 sequences are MRHNA and SNTAGT. V was cut by 6 bases and J by 0 bases, with 9 bases left in between. The protocol was immunoSEQ multiplex PCR, while the TCRdb copy is restricted to in-frame clones and leaves out a portion. The data hold about 77,000 clones, with 65% to 85% observed a single time. V gene TRBV6-4 combines with J gene TRBJ2-6; possible D gene TRBD1, 5 bases. This sequence was found in an adult with an advanced solid tumor such as melanoma, head and neck, liver or kidney cancer. The specimen comprised CD4+ or CD8+ T cells sorted from blood, sampled in a trial of the OX40 agonist ivuxolimab. DNA of the CDR3: TGTGCCAGCAGCCCGACAGTCTCTGGGGCCAACGTCCTGACTTTC. Its translation is CASSPTVSGANVLTF.